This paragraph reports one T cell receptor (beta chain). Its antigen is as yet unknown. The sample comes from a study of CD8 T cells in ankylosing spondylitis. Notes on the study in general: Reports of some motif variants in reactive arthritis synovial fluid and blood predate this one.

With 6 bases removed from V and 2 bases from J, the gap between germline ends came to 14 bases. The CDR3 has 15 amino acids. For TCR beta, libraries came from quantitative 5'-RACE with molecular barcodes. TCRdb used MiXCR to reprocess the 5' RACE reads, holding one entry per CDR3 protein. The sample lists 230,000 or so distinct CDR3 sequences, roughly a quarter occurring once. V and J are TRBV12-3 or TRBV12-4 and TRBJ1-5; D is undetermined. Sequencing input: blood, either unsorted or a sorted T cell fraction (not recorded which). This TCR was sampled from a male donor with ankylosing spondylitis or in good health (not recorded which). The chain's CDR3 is CASSLSWGGNQPQHF. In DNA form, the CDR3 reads TGTGCCAGCAGCCTCTCCTGGGGTGGCAATCAGCCCCAGCATTTT.